These T cell receptor beta chains were read from a single sample in a study of blood T cells in healthy people across ages. TCRdb itself ran the 5' RACE reads through MiXCR, one entry per CDR3 protein. Of over a million distinct CDR3 sequences listed, approximately 59% are singletons. Sequenced input: blood. The receptors stem from a young man in good health. Each CDR3 is given with its conserved first and last residue. The order of the fields is V gene, clone size, D gene, J gene, CDR3 protein, CDR3 DNA. The D gene is left open where the match is weak. Clone sizes are given selectively: once, few, many, or a class where the clone is expanded.

TRBV7-2	.	.	TRBJ1-5	CASSPRGASRGVRPQHF	TGTGCCAGCAGCCCCCGGGGGGCATCCCGGGGGGTTCGGCCCCAGCATTTT
TRBV5-1	.	.	TRBJ2-1	CASSLPRQEVYNEQFF	TGCGCCAGCAGCTTGCCTAGACAGGAGGTCTACAATGAGCAGTTCTTC
TRBV29-1	.	.	TRBJ1-5	CSVEEGFNQPQHF	TGCAGCGTTGAAGAGGGATTCAATCAGCCCCAGCATTTT
TRBV7-9	.	.	TRBJ2-5	CASSPIEAGRRGQETQYF	TGTGCCAGCAGTCCCATCGAAGCGGGCAGGCGAGGGCAAGAGACCCAGTACTTC
TRBV12-3/TRBV12-4	.	.	TRBJ2-3	CASTLGVVSTGGDTQYF	TGTGCCAGCACTCTCGGGGTTGTTTCCACTGGGGGAGATACGCAGTATTTT
TRBV12-3/TRBV12-4	.	.	TRBJ2-7	CASSLPRGEQYF	TGTGCCAGCAGTTTGCCAAGGGGCGAGCAGTACTTC
TRBV7-9	once	TRBD1	TRBJ1-2	CASSRLDREMFYGYTF	TGTGCCAGCAGCAGGTTGGACAGGGAAATGTTCTATGGCTACACCTTC
TRBV4-1	few	.	TRBJ2-5	CASSQVPRAILTQYF	TGCGCCAGCAGCCAAGTCCCCAGGGCGATTTTGACCCAGTACTTC
TRBV4-1	.	.	TRBJ2-3	CASSQTQTGADTQYF	TGCGCCAGCAGCCAAACACAGACAGGCGCAGATACGCAGTATTTT
TRBV4-3	.	.	TRBJ2-1	CASSPGYASYNEQFF	TGCGCCAGCAGCCCCGGGTATGCCTCGTACAATGAGCAGTTCTTC
TRBV28	once	TRBD1	TRBJ2-3	CASSIERTGRGDTLYF	TGTGCCAGCAGTATCGAACGGACAGGGCGGGGAGATACGCTGTATTTT
TRBV6-1	.	.	TRBJ2-5	CASNEGGPTLQYF	TGTGCCAGCAATGAAGGAGGACCGACTCTCCAGTACTTC
TRBV7-2	few	.	TRBJ2-7	CASSIDPGSSYEQYF	TGTGCCAGCAGCATTGATCCGGGAAGCTCCTACGAGCAGTACTTC
TRBV4-3	few	.	TRBJ1-2	CASSQATRSYGYTF	TGCGCCAGCAGCCAAGCAACCAGGAGCTATGGCTACACCTTC
TRBV13	.	TRBD2	TRBJ2-1	CASSAGTTNEQFF	TGTGCCAGCAGCGCCGGGACTACCAATGAGCAGTTCTTC
TRBV6-2/TRBV6-3	.	.	TRBJ2-7	CASSSGARHYEQYF	TGTGCCAGCAGTTCCGGGGCCCGACACTACGAGCAGTACTTC
TRBV10-2	.	.	TRBJ2-7	CASKGVPYEQYF	TGCGCCAGCAAGGGGGTCCCCTACGAGCAGTACTTC
TRBV27	.	.	TRBJ2-5	CASSKGPEETQYF	TGTGCCAGCAGTAAAGGACCCGAAGAGACCCAGTACTTC
TRBV5-1	.	.	TRBJ2-5	CASRVARIPQETQYF	TGCGCCAGCAGGGTGGCGCGTATTCCACAAGAGACCCAGTACTTC
TRBV29-1	few	TRBD2	TRBJ2-1	CSVEWLLAAYNEQFF	TGCAGCGTTGAGTGGCTACTAGCGGCTTACAATGAGCAGTTCTTC
TRBV6-1	once	TRBD1	TRBJ1-2	CASRRGQLVNYGYTF	TGTGCCAGCAGGAGGGGACAGCTGGTTAACTATGGCTACACCTTC
TRBV27	.	.	TRBJ1-4	CASSFNPRRELFF	TGTGCCAGCAGTTTCAACCCACGCAGGGAACTGTTTTTT